This T cell receptor (beta chain) was identified during a study of T-cell reconstitution after alpha-beta-depleted transplantation in children. Molecular barcoding with unique molecular identifiers was used for the TCRbeta library. TCRdb reprocessed the PCR reads with MiXCR, giving one entry per CDR3 protein. Among about 400,000 distinct CDR3 sequences listed, about a fifth were seen once. This clonotype turned up a few times. The CDR3 has 14 residues. J gave up 2 bases and V 4 bases, and 8 bases lay outside the gene matches. Germline V gene data show CDR1 as SQVTM and CDR2 as ANQGSEA. The receptor was isolated from a human donor who donated a stem cell graft to a child with acute myeloid leukemia. Sequenced here: PBMCs from the stem cell graft donor, sampled from the stem cell graft. The chain has TRBV29-1 and TRBJ2-7, with 7 bases matching TRBD1. The CDR3 coding sequence is TGCAGCGTTGTAGGGGGCCACGGACCCTACGAGCAGTACTTC. Amino acids: CSVVGGHGPYEQYF.